This entry lists 12 T cell receptor beta chains sequenced from one sample in a study of blood T cell repertoires in COVID-19. Generated by immunoSEQ multiplex PCR, the TCRdb table keeps only in-frame clones and is missing some. The sample lists under 250,000 clones, about 83% seen once, with roughly 5.5% in the top ten. The material sequenced was peripheral blood. These receptors originate from a human donor in a cohort sampled during active COVID-19.

The chain is built from TRBV7-9 and TRBJ1-1; D is unclear. The length of the CDR3 is 13 residues. The germline V and J ends were trimmed by 1 base and 1 base, with 4 bases remaining between them. The V gene's germline CDR1 is SEHNR and CDR2 FQNEAQ (reference sequence). CDR3 sequence (DNA): TGTGCCAGCAGCTTAGGACAGAACACTGAAGCTTTCTTT. It translates to CASSLGQNTEAFF.

The chain couples TRBV6-6 to TRBJ2-3; unclear D gene. Trimming took 6 bases from V and 8 from J, leaving 9 bases between them. In germline, CDR1 is MNHNY, CDR2 SVGAGI (reference sequence). There are 11 residues in the CDR3. CDR3 loop: CASSSSGTQYF. As DNA, the CDR3 is TGTGCCAGCAGCTCCTCGGGTACGCAGTATTTT.

The chain links TRBV5-8 to TRBJ2-2; D is unclear. This CDR3 region has 15 residues. CDR1 is SGHTS, CDR2 YDEGEE, per germline. Trimming stripped 0 bases from V and 0 bases from J, with 6 bases between. The CDR3 DNA reads TGTGCCAGCAGCTTGGGCCAGTCGAACACCGGGGAGCTGTTTTTT. Translated: CASSLGQSNTGELFF.

The chain combines TRBV3-1 (or the pseudogene TRBV3-2) with TRBJ1-3; D remains ambiguous. The V end was cut by 6 bases, the J end by 2 bases, with 8 bases between. Germline V gene sequence: CDR1 LGHDT, CDR2 YNNKEL (reference sequence). This CDR3 region has 13 residues. For the CDR3, the DNA is TGTGCCAGCAGTCCTACAGCTGGAAACACCATATATTTT. This encodes CASSPTAGNTIYF.

The chain carries TRBV7-2 and TRBJ2-2, with 11 nucleotides matching TRBD2. Trimming at V came to 7 bases and at J to 5 bases, leaving 6 bases not matched to a gene. Germline values: CDR1 SGHTA, CDR2 FQGNSA. This CDR3 spans 15 amino acids. The CDR3 nucleotides read TGTGCCAGCACATTTGGACTAGCGGGTACCGGGGAGCTGTTTTTT. This sequence encodes CASTFGLAGTGELFF.

In this sample, this clone turned up a few times. J is TRBJ2-3 and V is TRBV27, with TRBD2 identical over 9 bases. The CDR3 covers 16 residues. Trimming at V came to 3 bases and at J to 4 bases, leaving 8 bases not matched to a gene. CDR1 is MNHEY and CDR2 is SMNVEV in the germline V gene (reference sequence). The CDR3 bases are TGTGCCAGCAGTTTCAGTACTAGCGGGTTTTCAGATACGCAGTATTTT. Encoded protein: CASSFSTSGFSDTQYF.

V gene TRBV29-1 combines with J gene TRBJ2-3; possibly TRBD2 for D (5 bases). The ends were cut back, 7 bases at V and 4 bases at J, with 9 bases in the middle. The CDR3 spans 11 residues. Germline lookup yields CDR1 SQVTM and CDR2 ANQGSEA. The CDR3 sequence: CSAGSADTQYF. The CDR3 DNA reads TGCAGCGCAGGTAGCGCAGATACGCAGTATTTT.

CDR3 nucleotide sequence: TGTGCCAGCAGACCGGGACAGTATAGCAATCAGCCCCAGCATTTT. Amino acid sequence: CASRPGQYSNQPQHF. This chain links TRBV6-5 with TRBJ1-5; 7 bases line up with TRBD1. The V and J ends lost 6 bases and 0 bases, in that order; junction bases with no gene match: 5. This CDR3 is 15 amino acids long. Germline V gene data show CDR1 as MNHEY and CDR2 as SVGAGI.

This clone was detected a few times. This chain connects TRBV5-5 to TRBJ2-4; D is unclear. This CDR3 has 16 residues. V lost 0 bases to trimming and J lost 0 bases, with 10 bases between them. Germline V gene sequence: CDR1 SGHKS, CDR2 YYEKEE (reference sequence). In DNA form, the CDR3 reads TGTGCCAGCAGCTTGGGTTTTGGCATAGCCAAAAACATTCAGTACTTC. Its translation is CASSLGFGIAKNIQYF.

This chain uses TRBV3-1 (or the pseudogene TRBV3-2) with TRBJ1-6, with TRBD1 identical over 8 bases. Trimming at V came to 5 bases and at J to 9 bases, leaving 6 bases not matched to a gene. The CDR3 contains 14 residues. The germline V gene has CDR1 LGHDT and CDR2 YNNKEL (reference sequence). The CDR3 protein is CASSSTGDISPLHF. CDR3 nucleotides: TGTGCCAGCAGCTCGACAGGGGACATTTCACCCCTCCACTTT.

Only a few counts were recorded for this clone. V usage is TRBV6-2 or TRBV6-3 and J usage is TRBJ2-7; TRBD2 is a possible D gene (5 bases). V shed 6 bases and J shed 2 bases, with 14 bases lying between them. This CDR3 spans 14 amino acids. Germline V gives CDR1 MNHEY, CDR2 SVGEGT. CDR3 nucleotides: TGTGCCAGCAGCAACCCGGACTGGGCCTACGAGCAGTACTTC. The encoded protein is CASSNPDWAYEQYF.

The J gene is TRBJ1-2, the V gene TRBV6-1, with TRBD1 identical over 10 bases. Losses at the gene ends were 3 bases for V and 6 bases for J; bases not matched to a gene: 7. Germline values: CDR1 MNHNS, CDR2 SASEGT. This CDR3 contains 15 residues. As DNA, the CDR3 is TGTGCCAGCAGTGACCCGGGACAGGGGTTGGATGGCTACACCTTC. Protein product: CASSDPGQGLDGYTF.